The rows below give T cell receptor beta chains drawn from one sample of a study of T cells in Graves' hyperthyroidism and ophthalmopathy. Each CDR3 protein gets one entry after TCRdb re-called the multiplex PCR reads with MiXCR. The data hold around 520,000 distinct CDR3 sequences, with 13% to 15% observed a single time. The sequenced sample consisted of blood. Every receptor here comes from a young woman with Graves' hyperthyroidism. CDR3s include the opening cysteine and the closing phenylalanine or tryptophan. A D gene is named only where the DNA matches it firmly. A clone size is listed for some rows: how often the clone was seen (once, few, many), or a class if it is expanded.

cdr3_aa cdr3_nt j_call cdr3_length clone_size d_call v_call
CASSLWAGGGYTF TGTGCCAGCAGTTTATGGGCCGGGGGGGGCTACACCTTC TRBJ1-2 13 many NA TRBV27
CASSSGTGGWNEQFF TGTGCCAGCAGTTCCGGGACAGGGGGCTGGAATGAGCAGTTCTTC TRBJ2-1 15 many TRBD1 TRBV27
CASSQGGAPLAGGWNEQFF TGTGCCAGCAGCCAAGGAGGGGCCCCTCTAGCGGGAGGGTGGAATGAGCAGTTCTTC TRBJ2-1 19 many TRBD2 TRBV3-1
CSATRPSVGSYEQYF TGCAGTGCAACTCGGCCTAGCGTGGGCTCCTACGAGCAGTACTTC TRBJ2-7 15 NA NA TRBV20-1
CASGREVGELFF TGTGCTAGTGGCCGGGAGGTCGGGGAGCTGTTTTTT TRBJ2-2 12 few TRBD2 TRBV12-5
CASSLEGGPPYEQYF TGTGCCAGCAGCTTAGAGGGCGGGCCGCCCTACGAGCAGTACTTC TRBJ2-7 15 many NA TRBV11-2
CASSYSLGDNQPQHF TGTGCCAGCAGTTACTCTTTGGGGGACAATCAGCCCCAGCATTTT TRBJ1-5 15 many NA TRBV6-6
CASSPRERTSTDTQYF TGTGCCAGCTCACCTAGGGAGCGTACCTCCACAGATACGCAGTATTTT TRBJ2-3 16 many NA TRBV18
CASSSNPSYEQYF TGTGCCAGCAGCTCGAACCCCTCCTACGAGCAGTACTTC TRBJ2-7 13 NA NA TRBV7-6
CASSLTTGYDEQYF TGCGCCAGCAGCCTAACGACAGGGTATGACGAGCAGTACTTC TRBJ2-7 14 many TRBD1 TRBV5-1
CASTLRAGVHEQFF TGTGCCAGCACCCTCCGGGCGGGGGTCCATGAGCAGTTCTTC TRBJ2-1 14 many TRBD2 TRBV12-3/TRBV12-4
CASKGIVSSYNEQFF TGTGCCAGCAAGGGGATCGTGAGCTCCTACAATGAGCAGTTCTTC TRBJ2-1 15 NA NA TRBV2
CATSDPKKSDNIGEQYF TGTGCCACCAGTGATCCCAAGAAGAGCGACAACATCGGGGAGCAGTACTTC TRBJ2-7 17 NA NA TRBV24-1
CSAGTGDPYEQYF TGCAGCGCAGGGACAGGGGACCCCTACGAGCAGTACTTC TRBJ2-7 13 NA TRBD1 TRBV29-1
CATAPSRTARNYGYTF TGTGCCACCGCCCCGTCTCGGACAGCGAGGAACTATGGCTACACCTTC TRBJ1-2 16 many NA TRBV27
CASSENPGYEQYF TGCGCCAGCAGTGAGAATCCGGGCTACGAGCAGTACTTC TRBJ2-7 13 NA NA TRBV10-1
CASSLPRPNEQFF TGCGCCAGCAGCTTGCCTAGACCCAATGAGCAGTTCTTC TRBJ2-1 13 NA NA TRBV5-1
CSASRSEDTQYF TGCAGTGCTAGTCGTAGCGAGGATACGCAGTATTTT TRBJ2-3 12 few NA TRBV20-1
CASSQGQGMFNEQFF TGTGCCAGCAGCCAGGGACAGGGGATGTTCAATGAGCAGTTCTTC TRBJ2-1 15 few TRBD1 TRBV3-1
CAWGGTAEGNTGELFF TGTGCCTGGGGAGGGACAGCTGAGGGCAACACCGGGGAGCTGTTTTTT TRBJ2-2 16 many NA TRBV30
CASSMVGRGREQYF TGTGCCAGTAGTATGGTAGGCAGGGGGCGCGAGCAGTACTTC TRBJ2-7 14 many TRBD1 TRBV19
CASSLFQPSSPLHF TGTGCCAGCAGTTTATTTCAGCCTAGTTCACCCCTCCACTTT TRBJ1-6 14 NA NA TRBV28
CASSRGGSYNEQFF TGTGCCAGCAGTCGTGGGGGAAGTTACAATGAGCAGTTCTTC TRBJ2-1 14 many NA TRBV14
CASSYSFLGDGYTF TGTGCCAGCAGTTACTCGTTTCTAGGGGATGGCTACACCTTC TRBJ1-2 14 NA NA TRBV6-5
CASSSLGGANSPLHF TGTGCCAGCAGCTCCTTAGGGGGTGCAAATTCACCCCTCCACTTT TRBJ1-6 15 many NA TRBV11-3
CASSHQLSGRDEKLFF TGCGCCAGCAGCCATCAATTAAGTGGAAGAGATGAAAAACTGTTTTTT TRBJ1-4 16 NA NA TRBV5-1
CASSRTLLGSGANVLTF TGTGCCAGCAGCCGGACACTGCTTGGCTCTGGGGCCAACGTCCTGACTTTC TRBJ2-6 17 NA NA TRBV6-1
CASTSGVAGQETQYF TGCGCCAGCACGTCGGGCGTAGCGGGGCAAGAGACCCAGTACTTC TRBJ2-5 15 many TRBD2 TRBV10-2
CASSLTRPFLGVNYGYTF TGTGCCAGCAGCTTAACCCGACCTTTCCTCGGGGTTAACTATGGCTACACCTTC TRBJ1-2 18 many NA TRBV11-2
CASSFPGTDSGEPQHF TGTGCCAGCAGCTTCCCGGGGACGGATAGCGGTGAGCCCCAGCATTTT TRBJ1-5 16 few NA TRBV7-4
CASSLRGATYGYTF TGTGCCAGCAGTTTACGGGGGGCGACCTATGGCTACACCTTC TRBJ1-2 14 many NA TRBV12-3/TRBV12-4
CASSQIGTGDTGELFF TGTGCCAGCAGCCAGATCGGGACAGGGGATACCGGGGAGCTGTTTTTT TRBJ2-2 16 few TRBD1 TRBV14
CSARDFIAGLPEGEAFF TGCAGTGCTAGAGATTTTATAGCGGGCCTTCCGGAGGGCGAAGCTTTCTTT TRBJ1-1 17 many NA TRBV20-1
CAIITSLTGNTIYF TGTGCCATCATTACCAGTTTGACTGGAAACACCATATATTTT TRBJ1-3 14 many NA TRBV10-3
CASSQTGDQPQHF TGTGCCAGCAGCCAAACGGGAGATCAGCCCCAGCATTTT TRBJ1-5 13 many NA TRBV3-1
CSAHLLRGGTREYEQYF TGCAGTGCCCACCTTCTTAGAGGGGGAACCCGGGAGTACGAGCAGTACTTC TRBJ2-7 17 NA NA TRBV20-1
CASSPSPGQGSWSDGYTF TGTGCCAGCTCACCGTCTCCGGGACAGGGGTCATGGAGCGATGGCTACACCTTC TRBJ1-2 18 many TRBD1 TRBV18
CSARDHTTGGTIGEKLFF TGCAGTGCTAGAGATCATACGACAGGGGGCACTATCGGTGAAAAACTGTTTTTT TRBJ1-4 18 many TRBD1 TRBV20-1
CASSKEVDRGSPEAFF TGTGCCAGCAGCAAGGAGGTAGACAGGGGGTCCCCTGAAGCTTTCTTT TRBJ1-1 16 few TRBD1 TRBV2
CASSLTGTASGNTIYF TGCGCCAGCAGCTTGACCGGGACAGCCTCTGGAAACACCATATATTTT TRBJ1-3 16 few TRBD1 TRBV5-1
CASSLVWRNEQFF TGCGCCAGCAGCTTGGTCTGGAGGAATGAGCAGTTCTTC TRBJ2-1 13 many NA TRBV5-1
CASRPGGQGAPNEQFF TGTGCCAGCAGACCTGGGGGACAGGGGGCCCCCAATGAGCAGTTCTTC TRBJ2-1 16 NA TRBD1 TRBV28